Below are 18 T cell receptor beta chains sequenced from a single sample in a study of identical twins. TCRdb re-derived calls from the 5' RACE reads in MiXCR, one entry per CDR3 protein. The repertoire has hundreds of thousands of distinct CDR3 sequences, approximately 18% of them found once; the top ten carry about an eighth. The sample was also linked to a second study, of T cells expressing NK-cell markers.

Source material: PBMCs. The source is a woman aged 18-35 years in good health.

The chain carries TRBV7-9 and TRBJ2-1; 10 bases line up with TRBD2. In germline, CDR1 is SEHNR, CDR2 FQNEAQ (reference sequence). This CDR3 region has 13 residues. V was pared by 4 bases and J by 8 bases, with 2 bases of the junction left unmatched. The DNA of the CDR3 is TGTGCCAGCAGCTCTAGCGGGAGCTATGAGCAGTTCTTC. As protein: CASSSSGSYEQFF.

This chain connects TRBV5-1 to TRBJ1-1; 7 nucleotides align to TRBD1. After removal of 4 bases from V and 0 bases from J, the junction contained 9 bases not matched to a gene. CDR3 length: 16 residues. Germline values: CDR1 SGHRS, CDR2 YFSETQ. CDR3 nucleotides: TGCGCCAGCAGCCAGACAGGGACGGGGATGAACACTGAAGCTTTCTTT. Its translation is CASSQTGTGMNTEAFF. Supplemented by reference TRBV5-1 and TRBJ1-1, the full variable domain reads KAGVTQTPRYLIKTRGQQVTLSCSPISGHRSVSWYQQTPGQGLQFLFEYFSETQRNKGNFPGRFSGRQFSNSRSEMNVSTLELGDSALYLCASSQTGTGMNTEAFFGQGTRLTVV.

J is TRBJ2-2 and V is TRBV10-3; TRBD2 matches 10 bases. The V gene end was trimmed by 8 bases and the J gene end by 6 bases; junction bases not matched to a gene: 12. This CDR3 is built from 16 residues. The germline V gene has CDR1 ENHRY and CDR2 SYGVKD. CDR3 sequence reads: CAISPQPSGSPGELFF. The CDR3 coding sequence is TGTGCCATCTCCCCCCAGCCTAGCGGGAGTCCCGGGGAGCTGTTTTTT.

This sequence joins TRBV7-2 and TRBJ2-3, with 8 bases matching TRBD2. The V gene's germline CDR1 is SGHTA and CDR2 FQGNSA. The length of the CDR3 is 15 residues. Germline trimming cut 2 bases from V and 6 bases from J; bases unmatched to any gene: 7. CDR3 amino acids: CASSLRGLAADTQYF. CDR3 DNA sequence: TGTGCCAGCAGCTTAAGAGGACTAGCTGCGGATACGCAGTATTTT.

DNA for the CDR3: TGTGCCAGCAGTGAACATGGACAGGGGGCCTACGAGCAGTACTTC. It encodes CASSEHGQGAYEQYF. This chain uses TRBV6-1 with TRBJ2-7; 10 bases line up with TRBD1. The germline V gene encodes CDR1 MNHNS and CDR2 SASEGT. The length of the CDR3 is 15 residues. J lost 2 bases, V lost 2 bases, and 3 bases had no gene match.

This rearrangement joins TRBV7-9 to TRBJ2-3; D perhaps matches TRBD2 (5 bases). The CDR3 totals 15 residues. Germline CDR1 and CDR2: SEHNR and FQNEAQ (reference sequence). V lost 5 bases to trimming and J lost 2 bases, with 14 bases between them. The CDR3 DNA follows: TGTGCCAGCAGCGACTATCAAGGGCTCACAGATACGCAGTATTTT. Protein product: CASSDYQGLTDTQYF.

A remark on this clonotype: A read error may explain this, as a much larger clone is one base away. DNA of the CDR3: TGCAGAGCTTGGCTCCCGGACATGAACTACAATGAGCAGTTCTTC. Translation gives CRAWLPDMNYNEQFF. This chain connects TRBV20-1 to TRBJ2-1, with D maybe TRBD1 (5 bases). The CDR3 runs 15 residues. CDR1 and CDR2 (germline): DFQATT, SNEGSKA (reference sequence).

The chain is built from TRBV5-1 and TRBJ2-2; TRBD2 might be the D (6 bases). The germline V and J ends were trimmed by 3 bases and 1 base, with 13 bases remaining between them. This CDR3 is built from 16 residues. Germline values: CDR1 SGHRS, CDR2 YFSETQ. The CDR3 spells CASSSEGLGNTGELFF. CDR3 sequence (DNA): TGCGCCAGCAGCTCGGAGGGTCTAGGGAACACCGGGGAGCTGTTTTTT.

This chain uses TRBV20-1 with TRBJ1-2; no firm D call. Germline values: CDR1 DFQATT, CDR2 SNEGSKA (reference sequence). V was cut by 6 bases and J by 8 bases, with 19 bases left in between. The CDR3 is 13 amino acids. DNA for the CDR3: TGCAGTGCCCTCCTCCGGGAGGGTTTAGGCTACACCTTC. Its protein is CSALLREGLGYTF.

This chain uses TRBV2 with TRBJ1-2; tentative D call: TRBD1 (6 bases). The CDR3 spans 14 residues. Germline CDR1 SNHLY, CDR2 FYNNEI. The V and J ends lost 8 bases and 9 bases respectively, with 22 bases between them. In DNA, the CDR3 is TGTGCCAGCGCCCTTACAGGGTTACACGGGAGCTACACCTTC. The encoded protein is CASALTGLHGSYTF.

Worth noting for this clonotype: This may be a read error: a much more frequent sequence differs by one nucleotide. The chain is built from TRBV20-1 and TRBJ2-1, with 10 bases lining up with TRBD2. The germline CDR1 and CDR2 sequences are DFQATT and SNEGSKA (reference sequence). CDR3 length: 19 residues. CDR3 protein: CCARDKPKNSGRLGNEQFF. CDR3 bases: TGCTGTGCTAGAGACAAACCTAAAAATAGCGGGAGGTTGGGGAATGAGCAGTTCTTC.

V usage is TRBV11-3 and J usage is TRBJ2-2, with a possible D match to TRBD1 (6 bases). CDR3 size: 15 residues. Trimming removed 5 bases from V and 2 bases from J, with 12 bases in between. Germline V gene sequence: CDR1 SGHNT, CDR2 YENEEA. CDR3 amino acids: CASSPMGHNTGELFF. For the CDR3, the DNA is TGTGCCAGCAGCCCAATGGGACATAACACCGGGGAGCTGTTTTTT.

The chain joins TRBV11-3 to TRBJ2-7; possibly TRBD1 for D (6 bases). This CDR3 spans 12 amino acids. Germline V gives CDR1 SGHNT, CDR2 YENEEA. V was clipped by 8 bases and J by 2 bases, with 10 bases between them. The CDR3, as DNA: TGTGCCAGCGGACAGAGACCCTACGAGCAGTACTTC. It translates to CASGQRPYEQYF. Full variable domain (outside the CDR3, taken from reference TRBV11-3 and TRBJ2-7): EAGVVQSPRYKIIEKKQPVAFWCNPISGHNTLYWYLQNLGQGPELLIRYENEEAVDDSQLPKDRFSAERLKGVDSTLKIQPAELGDSAVYLCASGQRPYEQYFGPGTRLTVT.

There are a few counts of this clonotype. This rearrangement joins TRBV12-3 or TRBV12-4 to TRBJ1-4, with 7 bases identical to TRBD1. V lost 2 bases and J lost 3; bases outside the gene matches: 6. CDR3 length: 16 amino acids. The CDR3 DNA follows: TGTGCCAGCAGTTTATATCGGGACAGAGCTAATGAAAAACTGTTTTTT. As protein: CASSLYRDRANEKLFF.

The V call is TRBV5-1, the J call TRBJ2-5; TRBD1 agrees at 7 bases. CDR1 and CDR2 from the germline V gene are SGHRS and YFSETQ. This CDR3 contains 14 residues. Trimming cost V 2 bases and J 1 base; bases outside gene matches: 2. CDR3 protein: CASSLQGTQETQYF. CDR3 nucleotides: TGCGCCAGCAGCTTACAGGGGACCCAAGAGACCCAGTACTTC.

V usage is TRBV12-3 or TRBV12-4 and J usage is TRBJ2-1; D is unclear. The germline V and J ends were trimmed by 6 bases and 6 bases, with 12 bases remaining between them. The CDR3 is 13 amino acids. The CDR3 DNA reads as TGTGCCAGCAGAGCAATCCTCGGCAATGAGCAGTTCTTC. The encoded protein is CASRAILGNEQFF.

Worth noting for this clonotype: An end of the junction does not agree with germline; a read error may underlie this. The CDR3 nucleotides read TGCAGTGCCCTAAGGGGGCGAGGGGGCTACAATGAGCTGTTCTTC. It specifies CSALRGRGGYNELFF. The genes are TRBV20-1 and TRBJ2-1, with 7 bases matching TRBD1. This CDR3 comprises 15 residues. Germline CDR1 DFQATT, CDR2 SNEGSKA (reference sequence).

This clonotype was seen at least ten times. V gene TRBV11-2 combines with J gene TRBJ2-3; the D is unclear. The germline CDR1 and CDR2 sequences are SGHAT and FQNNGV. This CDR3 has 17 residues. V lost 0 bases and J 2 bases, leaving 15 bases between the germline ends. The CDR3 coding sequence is TGTGCCAGCAGCTTAGATAGTCGGCAGGCTCACACAGATACGCAGTATTTT. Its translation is CASSLDSRQAHTDTQYF.